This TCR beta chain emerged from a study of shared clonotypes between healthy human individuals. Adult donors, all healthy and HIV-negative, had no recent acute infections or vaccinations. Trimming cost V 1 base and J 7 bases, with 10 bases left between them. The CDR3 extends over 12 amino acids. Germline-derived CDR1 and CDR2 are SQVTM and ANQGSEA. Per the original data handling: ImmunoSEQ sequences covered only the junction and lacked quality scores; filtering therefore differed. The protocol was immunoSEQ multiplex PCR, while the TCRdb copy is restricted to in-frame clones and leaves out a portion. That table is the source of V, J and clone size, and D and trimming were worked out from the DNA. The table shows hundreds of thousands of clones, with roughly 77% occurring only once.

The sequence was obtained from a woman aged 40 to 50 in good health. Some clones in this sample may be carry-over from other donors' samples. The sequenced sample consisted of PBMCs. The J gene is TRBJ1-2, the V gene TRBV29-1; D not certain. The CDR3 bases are TGCAGCGTTGAAGGTCTAGGATGTGGCTACACCTTC. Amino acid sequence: CSVEGLGCGYTF.